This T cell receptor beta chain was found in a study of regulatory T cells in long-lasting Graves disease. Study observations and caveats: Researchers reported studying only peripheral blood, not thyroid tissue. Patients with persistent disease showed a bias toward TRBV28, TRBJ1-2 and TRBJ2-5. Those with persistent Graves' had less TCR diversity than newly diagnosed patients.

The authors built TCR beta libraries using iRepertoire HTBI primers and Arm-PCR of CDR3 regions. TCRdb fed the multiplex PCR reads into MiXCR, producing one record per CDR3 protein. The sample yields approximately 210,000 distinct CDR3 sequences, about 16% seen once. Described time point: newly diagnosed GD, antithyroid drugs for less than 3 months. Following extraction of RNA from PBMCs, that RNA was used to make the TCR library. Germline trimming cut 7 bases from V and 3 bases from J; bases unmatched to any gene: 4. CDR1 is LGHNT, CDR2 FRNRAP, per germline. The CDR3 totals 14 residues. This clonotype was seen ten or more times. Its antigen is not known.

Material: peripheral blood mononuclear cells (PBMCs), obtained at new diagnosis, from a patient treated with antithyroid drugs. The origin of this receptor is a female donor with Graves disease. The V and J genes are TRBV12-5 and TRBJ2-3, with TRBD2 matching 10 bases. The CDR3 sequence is CASEPGLATDTQYF. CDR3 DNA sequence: TGTGCTAGTGAACCGGGACTAGCGACAGATACGCAGTATTTT.